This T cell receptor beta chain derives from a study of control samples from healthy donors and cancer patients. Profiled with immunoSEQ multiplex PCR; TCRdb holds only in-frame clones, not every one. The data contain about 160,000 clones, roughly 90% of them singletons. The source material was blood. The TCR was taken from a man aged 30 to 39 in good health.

The CDR3 bases are TGTGCCAGCAGCTTGGGACAGGGAACTAACTATGGCTACACCTTC. It yields the protein CASSLGQGTNYGYTF. The genes are TRBV5-4 and TRBJ1-2, with 7 bases identical to TRBD1. Germline trimming cut 0 bases from V and 0 bases from J; bases unmatched to any gene: 2. Germline-derived CDR1 and CDR2 are SGHNT and YYREEE (reference sequence). This CDR3 has 15 residues.